This T cell receptor beta chain stems from a study of CD8 T cells in ankylosing spondylitis. Study conclusions and caveats: Some of the motif variants had earlier been found in reactive arthritis patients' fluid and blood. Made up of fewer than 10 highly homologous variants, a TCR beta motif appeared characteristic of ankylosing spondylitis blood.

Molecular-barcoded quantitative 5'-RACE produced these TCR beta libraries. One entry per CDR3 protein, called by TCRdb with MiXCR from the 5' RACE reads. The sample records approximately 15,000 distinct CDR3 sequences, 2.8% being singletons. This clonotype was counted ten times or more. No antigen is known for it. This CDR3 contains 17 residues. V lost 3 bases, J lost 3 bases, and 5 bases stayed unmatched. Germline CDR1 is SGDLS and CDR2 is YYNGEE. The sample consisted of blood, either unsorted or a sorted T cell fraction (not recorded which). The chain joins TRBV9 to TRBJ2-5; TRBD2 matches at 16 bases. The origin of this receptor is a male donor with ankylosing spondylitis or in good health (not recorded which). CDR3 protein: CASSAGTSGGAEETQYF. CDR3 DNA sequence: TGTGCCAGCAGCGCCGGGACTAGCGGGGGGGCCGAAGAGACCCAGTACTTC.